This T cell receptor beta chain appears in the sequencing data of a study of T cell responses to AZD1222 COVID-19 vaccine. The study, taken as a whole, reports: Spike as a whole was targeted by vaccine-associated CD4 TCRs, dominant at 160-218 and 743-854.

Comment on this clone: As yet, its antigen is unknown.

CDR3 length equals 12 residues. Trimming stripped 0 bases from V and 12 bases from J, with 12 bases between. Per the germline V gene, CDR1 is LNHNV and CDR2 is YYDKDF (reference sequence). The protocol was immunoSEQ multiplex PCR, while the TCRdb copy is restricted to in-frame clones and leaves out a portion. The data contain around 190,000 clones, 88% of them singletons. This sequence was found in an adult who received the AZD1222 COVID-19 vaccine. The specimen was peripheral blood, collected 28 days after the second AZD1222 dose. The chain uses TRBV15 and TRBJ2-7; D call uncertain. The CDR3 spells CATSRDSLPLYF. CDR3 DNA sequence: TGTGCCACCAGCAGAGATTCCCTGCCGTTGTACTTC.